This is a list of T cell receptor beta chains from one sample in a study of technical replicates of blood from several donors. Method: immunoSEQ multiplex PCR; TCRdb's copy keeps in-frame clones and lacks some. The data contain about 73,000 clones, 85% to 95% of them singletons. Sample: T cells isolated from PBMCs. The receptor set was obtained from a human donor in good health. The conserved cysteine and the conserved F or W are not part of the CDR3 here. D genes are given only for firm matches. Expanded clones are given a class, and other clones once, few, many or no size at all.

v_call | d_call | clone_size | cdr3_aa
TRBV30 | . | . | AWTGERLGYT
TRBV5-1 | TRBD1 | . | ASSLGGPGQRKSSTNTGELF
TRBV6-1 | . | . | ASRLAGVADEQY
TRBV27 | TRBD2 | once | ASATPGTSGSYEQF
TRBV7-9 | . | . | ASSLGIGATDTQY
TRBV29-1 | . | . | SVAGRMNTEAF
TRBV5-1 | TRBD1 | . | ASSKTMTGGWYEQY
TRBV1 | . | . | TSSQVGGMLDEQF
TRBV5-1 | . | . | ASSSDQGVGPLAAF
TRBV5-6 | . | . | ASSLGAHTDTQY
TRBV30 | . | . | AWSQGFTEAF
TRBV25-1 | . | . | ASSELVSSGNEQF
TRBV30 | . | . | AWSVQGGMTNEKLF
TRBV19 | . | . | ASSPGWNEQF
TRBV5-1 | TRBD2 | . | ASSLGLAGGTDTQY
TRBV6-5 | . | . | ASSKQGTEAF
TRBV18 | TRBD1 | . | ASSGQGEGTEAF
TRBV4-2 | TRBD2 | . | ASSQEGLAGYRGGELF
TRBV18 | . | . | ASSPRVGRWAYEQY
TRBV4-1 | . | . | ASSDWKGSQPQH
TRBV28 | . | . | ASYGDGYT
TRBV7-8 | TRBD2 | . | ASSLLAGGRNEQF
TRBV5-1 | . | . | ASSFLGLGEKLF
TRBV9 | TRBD1 | . | ASSTGQRSYEQY
TRBV2 | TRBD2 | . | ASNLAGGTDTQY
TRBV19 | TRBD1 | . | ASSIDRAGNQPQH
TRBV6-5 | . | . | ASRSAAGNTIY
TRBV11-3 | . | once | ASSLLGSYGYT
TRBV5-1 | . | . | ASSLLYGGNTDTQY
TRBV19 | TRBD1 | . | ASSIRGQGFNEQF
TRBV5-5 | TRBD1 | . | ASSPGQASTDTQY
TRBV6-5 | . | once | ASRAFGTQY
TRBV7-3 | . | . | ASSLSTGASEAF
TRBV30 | . | . | AWVQKLPYSSYEQY
TRBV4-1 | . | . | ASSQAILAPAGELF
TRBV9 | TRBD1 | . | ASSVASGGAYEQY
TRBV6-1 | TRBD2 | . | ASRDLAGKETQY
TRBV4-1 | . | . | ASSQTYQALGTEAF
TRBV28 | . | . | ASRLAQVNYGYT
TRBV5-1 | TRBD1 | once | ASSLRQGNEKLF
TRBV10-1 | . | . | ASSGGLAETQY
TRBV11-2 | TRBD1 | . | ASSLAQGGYNEQF
TRBV14 | . | few | ASSRAGDTQY
TRBV4-1 | TRBD1 | . | ASSQVRTGGLDTQY
TRBV11-3 | . | . | ASSLEGYGQGISYEQY
TRBV19 | . | . | ASKPETANTGAF